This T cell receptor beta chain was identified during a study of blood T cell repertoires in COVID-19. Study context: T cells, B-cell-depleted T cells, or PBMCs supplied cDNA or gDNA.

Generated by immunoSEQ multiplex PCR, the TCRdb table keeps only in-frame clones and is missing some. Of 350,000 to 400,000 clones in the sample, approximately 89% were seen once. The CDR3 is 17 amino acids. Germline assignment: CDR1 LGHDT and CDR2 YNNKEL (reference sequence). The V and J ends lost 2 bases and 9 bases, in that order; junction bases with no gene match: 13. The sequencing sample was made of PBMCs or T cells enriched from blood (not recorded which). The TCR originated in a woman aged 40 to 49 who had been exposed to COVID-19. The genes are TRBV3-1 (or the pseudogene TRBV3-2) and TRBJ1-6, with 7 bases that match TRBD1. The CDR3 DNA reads TGTGCCAGCAGCCAATCTACAGGGGCCTCCGCGGGTTCACCCCTCCACTTT. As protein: CASSQSTGASAGSPLHF.